The 25 T cell receptor beta chains presented below share a single source sample, sequenced in a study of spatial heterogeneity in lung cancer. MiXCR was run by TCRdb on the 5' RACE reads, yielding one entry per CDR3 protein. The data show tens of thousands of distinct CDR3 sequences, about 5% seen once. Time point indicated: sample taken at primary tumor resection. Whole RNA from tumor, nontumor lung or frozen PBMC was sequenced unsorted. The material sequenced was PBMCs, taken at surgery. The source is a male donor with early-stage non-small cell lung cancer.

This clonotype was seen at least ten times. The CDR3 sequence is CASSFLGALYEQYF. CDR3 nucleotide sequence: TGTGCCAGCAGCTTTCTAGGCGCTCTCTACGAGCAGTACTTC. The chain links TRBV7-8 to TRBJ2-7; D gene ambiguous. This CDR3 contains 14 residues. V dropped 3 bases and J dropped 3 bases, with 12 bases sitting between them. Germline CDR1 SGHVS, CDR2 FQNEAQ.

This clonotype was seen ten or more times. V usage is TRBV6-2 or TRBV6-3 and J usage is TRBJ2-6; 7 bases match TRBD1. Germline lookup yields CDR1 MNHEY and CDR2 SVGEGT. The CDR3 contains 18 residues. V gave up 0 bases and J gave up 1 base; unmatched junction bases: 6. This CDR3 is CASSYSTTGLSGANVLTF. The CDR3 region has the DNA TGTGCCAGCAGTTACTCGACGACAGGGCTATCTGGGGCCAACGTCCTGACTTTC.

This clonotype was seen repeatedly, ten times or more. The rearrangement links TRBV28 to TRBJ2-5; TRBD1 agrees at 8 bases. The CDR3 runs 14 residues. V was pared by 4 bases and J by 5 bases, with 6 bases of the junction left unmatched. Germline V gene data show CDR1 as MDHEN and CDR2 as SYDVKM. CDR3 amino acids: CASSSGTGGETQYF. The CDR3 DNA reads as TGTGCCAGCAGTTCTGGGACAGGCGGCGAGACCCAGTACTTC. Looking up the rest from reference TRBV28 and TRBJ2-5 gives the full variable domain: DVKVTQSSRYLVKRTGEKVFLECVQDMDHENMFWYRQDPGLGLRLIYFSYDVKMKEKGDIPEGYSVSREKKERFSLILESASTNQTSMYLCASSSGTGGETQYFGPGTRLLVL.

Ten or more counts support this clonotype. V and J are TRBV7-9 and TRBJ2-1, with 12 bases fitting TRBD2. The CDR3 length is 20 residues. Germline trimming cut 0 bases from V and 8 bases from J; bases unmatched to any gene: 17. Germline loops: CDR1 SEHNR, CDR2 FQNEAQ (reference sequence). DNA for the CDR3: TGTGCCAGCAGCTTAGCGGGACTAGCGGGTTATCGGCAATTTTTGGATGAGCAGTTCTTC. Translating it yields CASSLAGLAGYRQFLDEQFF.

This clonotype was observed many times. V usage is TRBV28 and J usage is TRBJ1-2; TRBD1 aligns across 11 bases. J was trimmed by 4 bases and V by 7 bases; bases with no gene match: 11. The CDR3 contains 16 residues. The germline V gene has CDR1 MDHEN and CDR2 SYDVKM. The CDR3 here is CASTLGGTGGRYGYTF. The CDR3 region has the DNA TGTGCCAGCACTCTGGGGGGGACAGGGGGACGCTATGGCTACACCTTC.

This clonotype was seen many times. This chain uses TRBV6-5 with TRBJ2-5; D call uncertain. Trimming took 5 bases from V and 8 from J, leaving 12 bases between them. Germline-derived CDR1 and CDR2 are MNHEY and SVGAGI. This CDR3 comprises 12 residues. The CDR3 bases are TGTGCCAGCAGTCCTGGGTCGATTACCCAGTACTTC. It encodes CASSPGSITQYF.

The table lists this clonotype with many counts. The V call is TRBV29-1, the J call TRBJ2-7; 8 positions agree with TRBD1. Unmatched junction bases numbered 5, after V lost 7 bases and J lost 0 bases. The CDR3 is made up of 13 amino acids. CDR1 is SQVTM and CDR2 is ANQGSEA in the germline V gene. The CDR3 sequence: CSARTGYSYEQYF. The CDR3 DNA follows: TGCAGCGCTCGGACAGGGTACTCCTACGAGCAGTACTTC.

This clonotype was found a few times. The chain uses TRBV20-1 and TRBJ1-5, with D unresolved. V was trimmed by 2 bases and J by 0 bases, leaving 8 bases between them. Germline lookup yields CDR1 DFQATT and CDR2 SNEGSKA (reference sequence). The CDR3 totals 14 residues. CDR3 amino acids: CSARYGDSNQPQHF. As DNA, the CDR3 is TGCAGTGCTAGATACGGAGATAGCAATCAGCCCCAGCATTTT.

This clonotype has a count of ten or more. This chain joins TRBV30 and TRBJ1-2; 9 nucleotides line up with TRBD1. This CDR3 has 12 residues. Germline V gene lookup returns CDR1 GTSNPN and CDR2 SVGIG (reference sequence). With 5 bases clipped from V and 8 bases from J, the junction kept 6 bases outside the gene matches. This CDR3 reads CAWGGQGSGYTF. The CDR3 DNA reads TGTGCCTGGGGGGGACAGGGAAGCGGCTACACCTTC. The full variable domain, in which reference TRBV30 and TRBJ1-2 provide the parts outside the CDR3, is SQTIHQWPATLVQPVGSPLSLECTVEGTSNPNLYWYRQAAGRGLQLLFYSVGIGQISSEVPQNLSASRPQDRQFILSSKKLLLSDSGFYLCAWGGQGSGYTFGSGTRLTVV.

This clonotype has at least ten counts. V usage is TRBV12-3 or TRBV12-4 and J usage is TRBJ1-5; D remains ambiguous. V was cut by 3 bases and J by 5 bases, with 5 bases left in between. The CDR3 is 12 amino acids. The CDR3 sequence: CASSFADQPQHF. CDR3 bases: TGTGCCAGCAGTTTCGCGGATCAGCCCCAGCATTTT.

This clonotype appeared many times. V and J are TRBV27 and TRBJ2-1; D not resolved. Germline V gene data show CDR1 as MNHEY and CDR2 as SMNVEV (reference sequence). V lost 10 bases and J lost 0, with 16 bases in between. The CDR3 runs to 15 residues. CDR3: CATRPRFSSYNEQFF. The CDR3 nucleotides read TGTGCCACCCGACCGAGATTCAGCTCCTACAATGAGCAGTTCTTC.

This clonotype was observed at least ten times. The genes are TRBV7-2 and TRBJ2-5; TRBD2 agrees at 7 bases. The V and J ends lost 5 bases and 2 bases, in that order; junction bases with no gene match: 8. The CDR3 loop spans 15 amino acids. Germline V gene data show CDR1 as SGHTA and CDR2 as FQGNSA. The CDR3 protein is CASSPLGGGQETQYF. The CDR3 coding sequence is TGTGCCAGCAGCCCCCTAGGCGGGGGACAAGAGACCCAGTACTTC.

This clonotype was observed many times. The V gene is TRBV18, the J gene TRBJ1-1, with TRBD1 matching 12 bases. CDR3 length equals 17 residues. The trim removed 1 base at V and 0 bases at J, leaving 3 bases unmatched. The V gene's germline CDR1 is KGHSH and CDR2 LQKENI. The CDR3 DNA sequence: TGTGCCAGCTCACCACGGGACAGGGGGCTTCTGAACACTGAAGCTTTCTTT. Translated, it gives CASSPRDRGLLNTEAFF.

This clonotype has at least ten counts. The chain couples TRBV20-1 to TRBJ1-6; D might be TRBD1 (5 bases). Trimming cost V 5 bases and J 9 bases, with 23 bases left between them. The CDR3 consists of 16 residues. The germline V gene has CDR1 DFQATT and CDR2 SNEGSKA (reference sequence). The CDR3 DNA sequence: TGCAGTGCTGAAATCCCCTTGGCAGGGTCTACTTCACCCCTCCACTTT. This gives the protein CSAEIPLAGSTSPLHF.

This clonotype has a count of ten or more. The rearrangement links TRBV19 to TRBJ2-7, with TRBD1 identical over 8 bases. V was pared by 0 bases and J by 1 base, with 11 bases of the junction left unmatched. In germline, CDR1 is LNHDA, CDR2 SQIVND (reference sequence). The CDR3 has 18 residues. The CDR3 sequence is CASSIEGPTGALSYEQYF. DNA of the CDR3: TGTGCCAGTAGTATAGAAGGACCGACAGGGGCTTTATCCTACGAGCAGTACTTC.

The chain recombines TRBV18 with TRBJ2-5; the match to TRBD2 covers 9 bases. This CDR3 has 14 residues. Germline V gene data show CDR1 as KGHSH and CDR2 as LQKENI. V lost 5 bases to trimming and J lost 5 bases; unmatched junction nucleotides: 6. The chain's CDR3 is CASSSGTSTETQYF. The CDR3 bases are TGTGCCAGCTCATCCGGGACTAGCACGGAGACCCAGTACTTC.

The sample holds many counts of this clonotype. This chain uses TRBV30 with TRBJ2-2; D tentatively fits TRBD1 or TRBD2 (5 bases each). The V end lost 3 bases, the J end lost 6 bases, and 14 bases lay between the germline ends. The CDR3 totals 14 residues. Germline CDR1 is GTSNPN and CDR2 is SVGIG (reference sequence). This chain's CDR3 is CAWSRDLGAGELFF. Here the CDR3 DNA reads TGTGCCTGGAGCCGGGACCTGGGGGCCGGGGAGCTGTTTTTT.

Many counts were recorded for this clonotype. The chain employs TRBV7-2 and TRBJ1-4, with D hard to call. Trimming shortened V by 4 bases and J by 4 bases, and 10 bases separated the two germline ends. Germline V CDR1 and CDR2: SGHTA, FQGNSA. The CDR3 is 14 amino acids. Here the CDR3 reads CASSSHPVNEKLFF. The CDR3 DNA follows: TGTGCCAGCAGCTCGCACCCCGTTAATGAAAAACTGTTTTTT.

This clonotype was observed many times. The chain recombines TRBV11-2 with TRBJ2-3; the D is unclear. Germline CDR1 and CDR2: SGHAT and FQNNGV. This CDR3 region has 14 residues. Trimming took 3 bases from V and 4 from J, leaving 11 bases between them. This CDR3 reads CASSFPGSSDTQYF. The CDR3 DNA reads TGTGCCAGCAGCTTTCCGGGCAGCTCAGATACGCAGTATTTT.

This clonotype has ten or more counts. CDR3 residues: CASSFGSLLFSGANVLTF. In DNA form, the CDR3 reads TGTGCCAGCAGCTTCGGGTCACTCCTATTCTCTGGGGCCAACGTCCTGACTTTC. The chain uses TRBV7-9 and TRBJ2-6; the D is unclear. In germline, CDR1 is SEHNR, CDR2 FQNEAQ (reference sequence). Trimming removed 3 bases at V and 0 bases at J, with 15 bases between. This CDR3 contains 18 residues.

This clonotype was detected ten times or more. The rearrangement uses TRBV7-4 and TRBJ2-2, with D tentatively TRBD1 or TRBD2 (7 bases each). V shed 5 bases and J shed 6 bases, with 13 bases lying between them. Looked up from germline, CDR1 is SGHVT and CDR2 is SQSDAQ. The CDR3 is 14 residues long. CDR3 protein: CASSAPGGAGELFF. The CDR3 DNA reads TGTGCCAGCAGCGCCCCAGGGGGGGCCGGGGAGCTGTTTTTT.

This clonotype was counted at least ten times. The chain links TRBV4-1 to TRBJ2-6; D is possibly TRBD2 (6 bases). Germline V gene sequence: CDR1 MGHRA, CDR2 YSYEKL. CDR3 length equals 16 residues. V was trimmed by 1 base and J by 2 bases, leaving 9 bases between them. CDR3 DNA sequence: TGCGCCAGCAGCCAAGGGGCGGGAACTGGGGCCAACGTCCTGACTTTC. Amino acid sequence: CASSQGAGTGANVLTF.

This clonotype was counted many times. CDR3 sequence: CASSVGDGLAAFYEQYF. The DNA of the CDR3 is TGTGCCAGCAGCGTTGGGGACGGACTAGCGGCCTTCTACGAGCAGTACTTC. The chain has TRBV9 and TRBJ2-7; 10 bases align to TRBD2. The length of the CDR3 is 17 residues. The ends lost 2 bases at V and 3 bases at J; junction bases unmatched: 11. Germline V gene sequence: CDR1 SGDLS, CDR2 YYNGEE. Drawing the rest from reference TRBV9 and TRBJ2-7, the complete variable domain is DSGVTQTPKHLITATGQRVTLRCSPRSGDLSVYWYQQSLDQGLQFLIQYYNGEERAKGNILERFSAQQFPDLHSELNLSSLELGDSALYFCASSVGDGLAAFYEQYFGPGTRLTVT.

This clonotype came up many times. The rearrangement joins TRBV7-6 to TRBJ2-7; 7 bases line up with TRBD2. J lost 2 bases, V lost 4 bases, and 2 bases had no gene match. Germline assignment: CDR1 SGHVS and CDR2 FNYEAQ. The CDR3 length is 13 residues. The CDR3 DNA reads TGTGCCAGCAGCTACGGGGGGACCTACGAGCAGTACTTC. The encoded protein is CASSYGGTYEQYF.

This clonotype was recorded many times. V gene TRBV14 combines with J gene TRBJ2-5; 10 positions agree with TRBD2. CDR1 is SGHDN and CDR2 is FVKESK in the germline V gene. V was pared by 0 bases and J by 5 bases, with 12 bases of the junction left unmatched. This CDR3 comprises 18 residues. The CDR3 DNA reads TGTGCCAGCAGCCAAGATCTGGGGTCGGGACTAGCGACGGAGACCCAGTACTTC. As protein: CASSQDLGSGLATETQYF.